Below, 32 T cell receptor beta chains from the same sample are listed, as sequenced in a study of blood T cell repertoires in COVID-19. Produced via immunoSEQ multiplex PCR; TCRdb's table is partial and in-frame only. The table has under 200,000 clones, approximately 86% seen once. Material for sequencing was peripheral blood. Source of these receptors: a man in his fifties or sixties with COVID-19, enrolled during active disease.

The V call is TRBV10-3, the J call TRBJ2-7; D gene ambiguous. Trimming took 2 bases from V and 0 from J, leaving 11 bases between them. The CDR3 is made up of 15 amino acids. Germline V lookup: CDR1 ENHRY, CDR2 SYGVKD. For the CDR3, the DNA is TGTGCCATCAGTGAGCACAGTCTGAGCTCCTACGAGCAGTACTTC. It codes for CAISEHSLSSYEQYF.

The chain combines TRBV3-1 (or the pseudogene TRBV3-2) with TRBJ1-1; the D gene is possibly TRBD1 (6 bases). Germline CDR1 and CDR2: LGHDT and YNNKEL (reference sequence). CDR3 length: 16 amino acids. Trimming shortened V by 4 bases and J by 0 bases, and 15 bases separated the two germline ends. CDR3 nucleotide sequence: TGTGCCAGCAGCCCCCCAGGACAGATAATGAACACTGAAGCTTTCTTT. Encoded protein: CASSPPGQIMNTEAFF.

The V call is TRBV19, the J call TRBJ1-1, with D perhaps matching TRBD1 (5 bases). Germline values: CDR1 LNHDA, CDR2 SQIVND (reference sequence). This CDR3 region has 13 residues. V gave up 5 bases and J gave up 5 bases, with 12 bases separating them. The CDR3 loop reads CASSEQGGTEAFF. The DNA of the CDR3 is TGTGCCAGTAGTGAGCAGGGAGGGACTGAAGCTTTCTTT.

The CDR3, as DNA: TGTGCCAGCAGCAGTAGCGGGAGGTCGGAGACCCAGTACTTC. Its protein is CASSSSGRSETQYF. The gene calls are TRBV9 and TRBJ2-5; TRBD2 matches 10 bases. J was trimmed by 5 bases and V by 4 bases; bases with no gene match: 5. Germline V CDR1 and CDR2: SGDLS, YYNGEE. CDR3 length: 14 residues.

The rearrangement uses TRBV3-1 (or the pseudogene TRBV3-2) and TRBJ1-1; D not resolved. Deletions cut 5 bases from V and 1 base from J, with 11 bases between. This CDR3 is 14 amino acids long. The germline gives CDR1 LGHDT, CDR2 YNNKEL (reference sequence). CDR3 sequence reads: CASSRREGNTEAFF. CDR3 in DNA: TGTGCCAGCAGCAGGAGGGAAGGGAACACTGAAGCTTTCTTT.

The chain has TRBV5-4 and TRBJ2-7, with 10 bases matching TRBD1. The ends lost 0 bases at V and 7 bases at J; junction bases unmatched: 7. The CDR3 is 15 residues long. Germline lookup yields CDR1 SGHNT and CDR2 YYREEE (reference sequence). CDR3 bases: TGTGCCAGCAGCTTGGGGACAGGGGGAATGGGGGAGCAGTACTTC. Amino acids: CASSLGTGGMGEQYF.

The chain is built from TRBV28 and TRBJ2-6; D not certain. This CDR3 region has 16 residues. The V gene's germline CDR1 is MDHEN and CDR2 SYDVKM. Between the trimmed V and J ends, which lost 1 base and 0 bases, there was a span of 7 bases. The CDR3 DNA is TGTGCCAGCAGTTTATCTGGCCTCTCTGGGGCCAACGTCCTGACTTTC. It specifies CASSLSGLSGANVLTF.

The chain carries TRBV29-1 and TRBJ2-7; TRBD2 matches at 7 bases. Germline lookup yields CDR1 SQVTM and CDR2 ANQGSEA. This CDR3 is built from 14 residues. Losses at the gene ends were 4 bases for V and 0 bases for J; bases not matched to a gene: 6. CDR3 nucleotides: TGCAGCGTTGGTGGGGGGGTCCCCTCCTACGAGCAGTACTTC. This translates into CSVGGGVPSYEQYF.

The rearrangement joins TRBV7-3 to TRBJ2-3; D remains ambiguous. Trimming left V 5 bases short and J 4 bases short, with 10 bases between. This CDR3 has 13 residues. Germline V CDR1 and CDR2: SGHTA, FQGTGA. The CDR3 sequence: CASSPRVSDTQYF. The CDR3 coding sequence is TGTGCCAGCAGCCCTAGAGTCTCAGATACGCAGTATTTT.

This rearrangement joins TRBV7-2 to TRBJ1-2, with 9 bases matching TRBD1. The CDR3 has 17 residues. With V trimmed by 0 bases and J by 6 bases, 11 bases remained unmatched. CDR1 is SGHTA, CDR2 FQGNSA, per germline. The CDR3 sequence: CASSLAIRGQGWDGYTF. CDR3 nucleotides: TGTGCCAGCAGCTTAGCGATTCGGGGACAGGGTTGGGATGGCTACACCTTC.

The chain has TRBV27 and TRBJ1-1; 7 bases are shared with TRBD1. This CDR3 region has 14 residues. V trimming: 4 bases; J trimming: 7 bases; junction bases outside the gene matches: 9. Germline CDR1 is MNHEY and CDR2 is SMNVEV (reference sequence). The CDR3, as DNA: TGTGCCAGCAGTTCCCCAAAGGGGGCGAGTGAAGCTTTCTTT. It is translated as CASSSPKGASEAFF.

This sequence joins TRBV30 and TRBJ2-2, with TRBD1 matching 7 bases. The germline gives CDR1 GTSNPN, CDR2 SVGIG (reference sequence). The V gene end was trimmed by 5 bases and the J gene end by 4 bases; junction bases not matched to a gene: 4. This CDR3 is built from 13 residues. In DNA, the CDR3 is TGTGCCTGGGGAGACAGGGTCACCGGGGAGCTGTTTTTT. The encoded protein is CAWGDRVTGELFF.

This chain uses TRBV6-2 or TRBV6-3 with TRBJ1-1; TRBD1 agrees at 10 bases. V was clipped by 5 bases and J by 6 bases; unmatched bases: 6. The CDR3 has 14 amino acids. Germline CDR1 MNHEY, CDR2 SVGEGT. DNA for the CDR3: TGTGCCAGCAGTCGACGACAGGGGGCCTCTGAAGCTTTCTTT. This codes for CASSRRQGASEAFF.

The V call is TRBV28, the J call TRBJ1-6; 8 bases are shared with TRBD1. V gave up 5 bases and J gave up 7 bases; unmatched junction bases: 7. This CDR3 region has 15 residues. The germline gives CDR1 MDHEN, CDR2 SYDVKM. The CDR3 DNA follows: TGTGCCAGCAGTGCACAGGGGGAGAGGAATTCACCCCTCCACTTT. Translation gives CASSAQGERNSPLHF.

The chain has TRBV7-2 and TRBJ1-6; 11 bases fit TRBD1. Germline V gives CDR1 SGHTA, CDR2 FQGNSA. The CDR3 runs to 15 residues. Unmatched junction bases numbered 5, after V lost 6 bases and J lost 7 bases. The CDR3 is CASRSGQGANSPLHF. As DNA, the CDR3 is TGTGCCAGCAGATCCGGACAGGGGGCAAATTCACCCCTCCACTTT.

CDR3 nucleotide sequence: TGTGCCAGCAGCGTAGAGCCGGGAGGTTCACCCCTCCACTTT. As protein: CASSVEPGGSPLHF. The chain couples TRBV9 to TRBJ1-6; D ambiguous. CDR1 SGDLS and CDR2 YYNGEE come from the germline V gene. V lost 0 bases, J lost 9 bases, and 10 bases lay in between. This CDR3 has 14 amino acids.

Turning to this clone: Within the sample, other DNA sequences also encode this same CDR3. The chain has TRBV30 and TRBJ1-6, with TRBD1 identical over 9 bases. Germline V lookup: CDR1 GTSNPN, CDR2 SVGIG (reference sequence). With 3 bases clipped from V and 10 bases from J, the junction kept 4 bases outside the gene matches. The CDR3 is made up of 13 amino acids. As DNA, the CDR3 is TGTGCCTGGAGGGGACAGGGTCGATCACCCCTCCACTTT. Its protein is CAWRGQGRSPLHF. Full variable domain (missing parts from reference TRBV30 and TRBJ1-6): SQTIHQWPATLVQPVGSPLSLECTVEGTSNPNLYWYRQAAGRGLQLLFYSVGIGQISSEVPQNLSASRPQDRQFILSSKKLLLSDSGFYLCAWRGQGRSPLHFGNGTRLTVT.

For the CDR3, the DNA is TGCGCCAGCAGCTTGGAGCCGGACAGAAAACACTACACCTTC. It specifies CASSLEPDRKHYTF. V usage is TRBV5-1 and J usage is TRBJ1-2; D may be TRBD1 (6 bases). The V end was cut by 0 bases, the J end by 10 bases, with 16 bases between. CDR1 is SGHRS and CDR2 is YFSETQ in the germline V gene. The CDR3 is 14 amino acids.

This clone has just a few counts. The chain couples TRBV11-2 to TRBJ1-2; tentative D call: TRBD1 (5 bases). Germline loops: CDR1 SGHAT, CDR2 FQNNGV. The V gene lost 3 bases and the J gene lost 6 bases, with 14 bases spanning the gap. The CDR3 contains 14 residues. Here the CDR3 reads CASSLSIRADGYTF. The CDR3 coding sequence is TGTGCCAGCAGCTTGAGTATCAGGGCTGATGGCTACACCTTC.

The V call is TRBV12-3 or TRBV12-4, the J call TRBJ1-1; D perhaps matches TRBD1 (5 bases). The length of the CDR3 is 13 residues. Between the trimmed V and J ends, which lost 2 bases and 10 bases, there was a span of 14 bases. CDR3 DNA: TGTGCCAGCAGTTTAAGGGGCCCCGGTACAGCTTTCTTT. It translates to CASSLRGPGTAFF.

The genes are TRBV11-2 and TRBJ1-6; D not certain. Germline loops: CDR1 SGHAT, CDR2 FQNNGV. The CDR3 is 15 amino acids. V dropped 5 bases and J dropped 6 bases, with 14 bases sitting between them. The CDR3 coding sequence is TGTGCCAGCAGCCGAGCCCAAGACTCTAATTCACCCCTCCACTTT. As protein: CASSRAQDSNSPLHF.

The sample holds one count of this clone. This sequence joins TRBV2 and TRBJ2-5; a possible D gene is TRBD2 (6 bases). CDR3 length: 13 amino acids. Germline V CDR1 and CDR2: SNHLY, FYNNEI. The V gene lost 4 bases and the J gene lost 2 bases, with 8 bases spanning the gap. DNA of the CDR3: TGTGCCAGCAGTGGGGGACTGCAAGAGACCCAGTACTTC. This gives the protein CASSGGLQETQYF.

The chain carries TRBV29-1 and TRBJ1-2, with 7 bases matching TRBD1. This CDR3 contains 18 residues. The J segment lost 4 bases and the V segment lost 0 bases, leaving 17 bases of the junction unmatched. Germline V CDR1 and CDR2: SQVTM, ANQGSEA. CDR3 sequence: CSVEDLKNRGRIPYGYTF. The CDR3 nucleotides are TGCAGCGTTGAAGATCTAAAAAACAGGGGTAGAATACCCTATGGCTACACCTTC.

This clone was recorded a few times. V usage is TRBV19 and J usage is TRBJ1-1; D perhaps matches TRBD1 (6 bases). Trimming took off 9 bases at V and 2 bases at J, with 13 bases between the two ends. The CDR3 runs 13 residues. Germline CDR1 LNHDA, CDR2 SQIVND (reference sequence). Written as DNA, the CDR3 is TGTGCCAGCCACGGACAGAGAAACACTGAAGCTTTCTTT. This sequence encodes CASHGQRNTEAFF.

This chain uses TRBV5-1 with TRBJ1-3; maybe TRBD1 (5 bases). The CDR3 sequence is 15 residues long. CDR1 is SGHRS, CDR2 YFSETQ, per germline. The V and J ends lost 4 bases and 2 bases respectively, with 13 bases between them. The CDR3 reads CASSPGGKAGNTIYF. The CDR3 bases are TGCGCCAGCAGCCCGGGGGGGAAGGCTGGAAACACCATATATTTT.

The J gene is TRBJ2-2, the V gene TRBV5-6, with TRBD1 identical over 8 bases. CDR1 and CDR2 from the germline V gene are SGHDT and YYEEEE. The ends lost 0 bases at V and 7 bases at J; junction bases unmatched: 5. The length of the CDR3 is 15 residues. The CDR3, as DNA: TGTGCCAGCAGCTTGGGACAGGGGTTAATCGGGGAGCTGTTTTTT. This encodes CASSLGQGLIGELFF.

This CDR3 is CASSFPGAGTGELFF. CDR3 coding DNA: TGTGCCAGCAGCTTCCCAGGGGCCGGCACCGGGGAGCTGTTTTTT. The V gene is TRBV7-6, the J gene TRBJ2-2, with D perhaps TRBD1 (6 bases). CDR3 length: 15 residues. Germline V lookup: CDR1 SGHVS, CDR2 FNYEAQ. V lost 3 bases to trimming and J lost 4 bases, with 12 bases between them.

The chain is built from TRBV9 and TRBJ2-1, with D possibly being TRBD1 (5 bases). Germline V gives CDR1 SGDLS, CDR2 YYNGEE. This CDR3 comprises 13 residues. Trimming pared 0 bases from V and 12 bases from J, leaving 13 bases between. The CDR3 loop is CASSVDIGEVQFF. As DNA, the CDR3 is TGTGCCAGCAGCGTAGATATAGGGGAAGTGCAGTTCTTC.

The rearrangement joins TRBV27 to TRBJ1-4; D gene unclear. The CDR3 is 14 amino acids. V lost 2 bases, J lost 7 bases, and 11 bases lay in between. Germline V gene lookup returns CDR1 MNHEY and CDR2 SMNVEV (reference sequence). In DNA, the CDR3 is TGTGCCAGCAGTTTACCGGGTATAGGTGAAAAACTGTTTTTT. Amino acids: CASSLPGIGEKLFF.

V and J are TRBV27 and TRBJ1-1; D unresolved. The germline V and J ends were trimmed by 4 bases and 8 bases, with 20 bases remaining between them. The length of the CDR3 is 15 residues. The V gene's germline CDR1 is MNHEY and CDR2 SMNVEV (reference sequence). The DNA for the CDR3 is TGTGCCAGCAGTTCCCAAGTAGGAGGCCGGTCCGAAGCTTTCTTT. Translated, it gives CASSSQVGGRSEAFF.

Regarding this clone: The identical CDR3 is also encoded by other nucleotide sequences in the sample. V and J are TRBV9 and TRBJ2-7; 7 bases match TRBD1. The germline V gene encodes CDR1 SGDLS and CDR2 YYNGEE. The junction had 5 bases not matched to a gene; V was cut back by 2 bases and J by 0 bases. The length of the CDR3 is 15 residues. In DNA form, the CDR3 reads TGTGCCAGCAGCGTCGGACAGGCGAGCTCCTACGAGCAGTACTTC. Its protein is CASSVGQASSYEQYF.

V and J are TRBV27 and TRBJ1-1; D unclear. Germline V gene data show CDR1 as MNHEY and CDR2 as SMNVEV (reference sequence). The CDR3 contains 14 residues. V was clipped by 0 bases and J by 10 bases, with 15 bases between them. Here the CDR3 reads CASSLSDNLVGAFF. The CDR3 DNA sequence: TGTGCCAGCAGTTTATCAGACAACCTGGTCGGAGCTTTCTTT.